This record covers a single T cell receptor beta chain. Its antigen is currently not known. Base qualities are not recorded, but no much larger clone differs from it by a single base. The sample is drawn from a study of blood T cell repertoires in COVID-19 (dated by TCRdb to the early 2020s). Study-wide context: Collaborator samples came from the United States, Italy and Spain and covered acute and convalescent phases of COVID-19. The prospective study material was composed of cDNA or gDNA derived from T cells, B-cell-depleted T cells, or PBMCs. Deeply sampled blood TCRbeta repertoires from subjects exposed to, actively infected with, or recovered from COVID-19 were included in the dataset. The repertoires were released in a freely available public database intended as a resource for research on the immune response to SARS-CoV-2. The samples were drawn from two sources: the first 160 participants of the ongoing ImmuneRACE study, and 950 to 1,500 subjects contributed by 6 global collaborators. Sample metadata almost always included a de-identified subject ID, COVID-19 status, age in years and sex. Where HLA class I and class II types were available, the types were taken from metadata supplied by the sample provider, not from assay-based typing. General findings and caveats noted by the study authors: The quantity of clinical and demographic metadata differed by source and by participant and was supplied without curation.

TCRbeta CDR3 regions were amplified from genomic DNA by means of the immunoSEQ Assay, a bias-controlled multiplex PCR. The original methods were these. Within the assay, amplification of reference gene primers was used to estimate how many nucleated cells each sample contained. To quantify the absolute abundance of each unique TCRbeta CDR3 rearrangement, sequence reads were collapsed and filtered. For each sample, productive Simpson clonality was calculated as the square root of Simpson's diversity index over productive rearrangements. Here the immuneACCESS table is served through TCRdb, limited to in-frame sequences with V and J called. Missing clones are a known gap in these copies; in checked studies unresolved V genes cover under half, and the rest lacks a known reason. V and J calls and clone size are given by that table; D and trimming were obtained from the DNA. The sample table records about 380,000 clones; roughly 84% of these occur just once. The ten largest clones capture around 3% of the sample.

Participants in the prospective study were enrolled through a virtual design, were aged about 18 to 100 years, and lived in approximately 25 United States geographic areas. In the prospective study, participants were assigned to cohorts based on the clinical history participants reported in a screening survey and a study questionnaire. Recovered participants in ImmuneRACE Cohort 3 were defined as having two consecutive negative NP/OP PCR tests, clearance from a healthcare professional, or resolution of symptoms. In the prospective study, mobile phlebotomists collected whole blood, serum and a nasopharyngeal or oropharyngeal swab from each participant. Participants in the prospective study had the option to provide additional blood draws and questionnaires over a 2-month period. Before DNA extraction, prospective study blood samples were shipped either frozen or at room temperature. As encoded in the germline V gene, CDR1 is MGHRA while CDR2 is YSYEKL. Ends trimmed: V by 5 bases, J by 4 bases; bases unmatched to a gene: 8. The CDR3 contains 15 residues, cysteine and phenylalanine counted. Only the CDR3 region is kept as DNA, spanning 45 bases read in frame from base 1.

The rearrangement combines TRBV4-1 with TRBJ2-7; TRBD1 agrees with 10 junctional bases. The material sequenced was PBMCs or T cells enriched from blood (not recorded which). This TCR came from a woman in her 30s who had recovered from COVID-19. The sequence in DNA is TGCGCCAGCAGCGATTCCGGGACAGGGGTGTACGAGCAGTACTTC. The resulting protein is CASSDSGTGVYEQYF.